A single sample gave rise to the 30 T cell receptor beta chains below, sequenced in a study of T-cell reconstitution after alpha-beta-depleted transplantation in children. Preparation of the TCRbeta library involved a method that used unique molecular identifiers. Using its own MiXCR run on the PCR reads, TCRdb lists one record per CDR3 protein. The table shows approximately 500,000 distinct CDR3 sequences, with about 11% occurring only once. The starting material was PBMCs, obtained before TCRalphabeta/CD19-depleted stem cell transplant. Receptors originate from a child younger than 10 with inherited bone marrow failure, due to receive a stem cell transplant.

Ten or more counts support this clonotype. CDR3 in amino acids: CASSETGQGNQPQHF. The CDR3 DNA sequence: TGCGCCAGCAGTGAGACCGGACAGGGGAATCAGCCCCAGCATTTT. This chain connects TRBV10-2 to TRBJ1-5; 9 nucleotides line up with TRBD1. Germline trimming cut 2 bases from V and 4 bases from J; bases unmatched to any gene: 3. CDR1 and CDR2 (germline): WSHSY, SAAADI. This CDR3 has 15 amino acids.

Many counts were recorded for this clonotype. CDR3 region: CASSLFAARVAYEQYF. In DNA, the CDR3 is TGTGCCAGCAGCTTATTTGCGGCGCGGGTGGCCTACGAGCAGTACTTC. The rearrangement joins TRBV7-2 to TRBJ2-7, with D maybe TRBD2 (5 bases). The CDR3 extends over 16 amino acids. CDR1 SGHTA and CDR2 FQGNSA come from the germline V gene. The V end lost 2 bases, the J end lost 2 bases, and 16 bases lay between the germline ends.

The sample holds many counts of this clonotype. V gene TRBV29-1 combines with J gene TRBJ2-1; D gene ambiguous. The CDR3 has 13 residues. Per germline, CDR1 SQVTM and CDR2 ANQGSEA. Trimming took off 4 bases at V and 5 bases at J, with 12 bases between the two ends. CDR3 nucleotide sequence: TGCAGCGTTGCCACGACTTCGGACAATGAGCAGTTCTTC. Its translation: CSVATTSDNEQFF.

The V call is TRBV28, the J call TRBJ2-2, with D unresolved. CDR3 length: 12 amino acids. CDR1 and CDR2 from the germline V gene are MDHEN and SYDVKM. The V gene lost 8 bases and the J gene lost 4 bases, with 8 bases spanning the gap. Here the CDR3 reads CASGSSTGELFF. The CDR3, as DNA: TGTGCCAGCGGGTCGAGCACCGGGGAGCTGTTTTTT.

This clonotype was seen at least ten times. This sequence joins TRBV6-2 or TRBV6-3 and TRBJ2-7; D may correspond to TRBD1 or TRBD2 (5 bases each). Germline V gives CDR1 MNHEY, CDR2 SVGEGT. CDR3 length: 15 amino acids. V gave up 6 bases and J gave up 3 bases, with 18 bases separating them. CDR3 region: CASSKGTETHYEQYF. The CDR3 DNA is TGTGCCAGCAGCAAGGGGACCGAAACTCACTACGAGCAGTACTTC.

This clonotype was recorded many times. The V call is TRBV29-1, the J call TRBJ1-4; no clear D gene. The germline V and J ends were trimmed by 3 bases and 8 bases, with 16 bases remaining between them. The CDR3 is made up of 14 amino acids. In germline, CDR1 is SQVTM, CDR2 ANQGSEA. CDR3 sequence (DNA): TGCAGCGTTGATTATGGCGGGATTGGGGAAAAACTGTTTTTT. This encodes CSVDYGGIGEKLFF.

This clonotype was observed many times. The chain carries TRBV12-3 or TRBV12-4 and TRBJ2-5; the D gene is possibly TRBD1 (7 bases). CDR3 length: 17 residues. V lost 5 bases to trimming and J lost 3 bases, with 22 bases between them. The CDR3 sequence: CASSPKKNLRGEETQYF. The CDR3 nucleotides are TGTGCCAGCAGTCCGAAAAAGAACCTCAGGGGGGAAGAGACCCAGTACTTC.

The V gene is TRBV5-1, the J gene TRBJ2-3; a possible D gene is TRBD2 (6 bases). The germline V and J ends were trimmed by 4 bases and 2 bases, with 11 bases remaining between them. This CDR3 comprises 14 residues. The germline V gene encodes CDR1 SGHRS and CDR2 YFSETQ. CDR3 in amino acids: CASSPTRPTDTQYF. For the CDR3, the DNA is TGCGCCAGCAGCCCGACTAGGCCCACAGATACGCAGTATTTT.

Many counts were recorded for this clonotype. The chain is built from TRBV13 and TRBJ2-1, with D possibly being TRBD2 (6 bases). The CDR3 length is 15 residues. Germline-derived CDR1 and CDR2 are PRHDT and FYEKMQ (reference sequence). The V end was cut by 7 bases, the J end by 6 bases, with 19 bases between. Here the CDR3 DNA reads TGTGCCAGCACCGAAGGTCAGGGACTTCCCAATGAGCAGTTCTTC. Its protein product is CASTEGQGLPNEQFF.

This chain joins TRBV29-1 and TRBJ2-7; perhaps TRBD2 as D (7 bases). V was clipped by 1 base and J by 3 bases, with 25 bases between them. Germline V gene lookup returns CDR1 SQVTM and CDR2 ANQGSEA. CDR3 length: 18 amino acids. The CDR3 sequence is CSVEVGGVASIGFYEQYF. The DNA for the CDR3 is TGCAGCGTTGAAGTAGGGGGGGTTGCTAGTATAGGCTTCTACGAGCAGTACTTC.

This clonotype has at least ten counts. The chain has TRBV2 and TRBJ1-5; TRBD1 matches at 7 bases. The germline V gene encodes CDR1 SNHLY and CDR2 FYNNEI. The CDR3 loop spans 15 amino acids. V shed 6 bases and J 2 bases; nucleotides not matched to a gene: 7. The CDR3 here is CASSETGWGNQPQHF. In nucleotides, the CDR3 is TGTGCCAGCAGCGAGACAGGGTGGGGCAATCAGCCCCAGCATTTT.

With regard to this clonotype: Germline is not matched at one junction end, which may reflect a read error. This chain uses TRBV11-2 with TRBJ2-7, with a weak D call TRBD2 (6 bases). The CDR3 is 14 residues long. Germline-derived CDR1 and CDR2 are SGHAT and FQNNGV. The CDR3 DNA reads as TGTGCCAGCAGCTTGGGGACTCGAGCCTACGAGCAGTGCTTC. Translated: CASSLGTRAYEQCF.

This clonotype was recorded at least ten times. The genes are TRBV7-9 and TRBJ2-5; 7 nucleotides match TRBD1. The CDR3 is 14 amino acids. The trim removed 5 bases at V and 4 bases at J, leaving 7 bases unmatched. The germline V gene has CDR1 SEHNR and CDR2 FQNEAQ (reference sequence). The DNA for the CDR3 is TGTGCCAGCAGCCCACTTAGGGGGCGAGAGACCCAGTACTTC. This codes for CASSPLRGRETQYF.

The CDR3: CASSLGAGANSPLHF. In nucleotides, the CDR3 is TGTGCCAGCAGCTTAGGGGCCGGGGCCAATTCACCCCTCCACTTT. The chain carries TRBV11-2 and TRBJ1-6; perhaps TRBD1 as D (5 bases). The CDR3 runs to 15 residues. The V and J ends lost 1 base and 7 bases respectively, with 11 bases between them. Germline V gives CDR1 SGHAT, CDR2 FQNNGV.

This clonotype was recorded at least ten times. The CDR3 nucleotides are TGTGCCAGCAGCTCCCAGGCTCCTCGCACAGATACGCAGTATTTT. The encoded protein is CASSSQAPRTDTQYF. V is TRBV27 and J is TRBJ2-3; D is unresolved. V was clipped by 6 bases and J by 1 base, with 14 bases between them. The CDR3 has 15 amino acids. CDR1 and CDR2 from the germline V gene are MNHEY and SMNVEV (reference sequence).

The chain carries TRBV5-5 and TRBJ2-2, with TRBD1 identical over 7 bases. The CDR3 runs to 15 residues. Germline V CDR1 and CDR2: SGHKS, YYEKEE (reference sequence). Trimming cost V 4 bases and J 0 bases; bases outside gene matches: 3. The CDR3 spells CASSPQGANTGELFF. CDR3 nucleotide sequence: TGTGCCAGCAGCCCTCAGGGGGCGAACACCGGGGAGCTGTTTTTT.

Notes on this clonotype: At one end, the junction sequence differs from germline, possibly due to a read error. V usage is TRBV7-9 and J usage is TRBJ2-7, with 9 bases matching TRBD2. CDR3 length: 16 residues. Germline assignment: CDR1 SEHNR and CDR2 FQNEAQ (reference sequence). In DNA form, the CDR3 reads TGTGCCAGCAGCTCGCGACTAGCGGTTAGCTCCCACGAGCAGTACTTC. Translating it yields CASSSRLAVSSHEQYF.

On this clonotype: At one end the junction does not follow the germline gene, possibly because of a read error. The chain joins TRBV7-9 to TRBJ1-1; D might be TRBD1 (6 bases). Germline CDR1 SEHNR, CDR2 FQNEAQ (reference sequence). CDR3 size: 14 residues. Here the CDR3 reads CASSLAGGGTEAYF. The DNA for the CDR3 is TGTGCCAGCAGCTTAGCAGGGGGTGGTACTGAAGCTTACTTT.

The chain carries TRBV7-9 and TRBJ2-3; 9 positions match TRBD2. This CDR3 is built from 15 residues. Unmatched junction bases numbered 4, after V lost 3 bases and J lost 3 bases. Germline CDR1 and CDR2: SEHNR and FQNEAQ (reference sequence). CDR3 DNA sequence: TGTGCCAGCAGCTTGAATAGCGGGAGAACAGATACGCAGTATTTT. Amino acids: CASSLNSGRTDTQYF.

This clonotype was counted ten times or more. CDR3 region: CSVEAGAHEQYF. The CDR3 nucleotides read TGCAGCGTTGAGGCAGGGGCCCACGAGCAGTACTTC. V usage is TRBV29-1 and J usage is TRBJ2-7; D perhaps matches TRBD1 (6 bases). Germline assignment: CDR1 SQVTM and CDR2 ANQGSEA. V was cut by 3 bases and J by 5 bases, with 11 bases left in between. The CDR3 covers 12 residues.

This clonotype has only a few counts. The chain couples TRBV7-2 to TRBJ2-7; 9 nucleotides align to TRBD1. This CDR3 is built from 15 residues. V dropped 5 bases and J dropped 2; count of bases not matched to a gene: 7. The germline V gene encodes CDR1 SGHTA and CDR2 FQGNSA. The DNA of the CDR3 is TGTGCCAGCAGCGCCCGGGACAGGGTCCCCTACGAGCAGTACTTC. It encodes CASSARDRVPYEQYF.

V usage is TRBV15 and J usage is TRBJ2-7, with 9 nucleotides matching TRBD1. V gave up 0 bases and J gave up 4 bases; unmatched junction bases: 4. This CDR3 has 15 residues. Germline V gene lookup returns CDR1 LNHNV and CDR2 YYDKDF (reference sequence). CDR3 in amino acids: CATSRDETGGYEQYF. CDR3 coding DNA: TGTGCCACCAGCAGAGATGAGACAGGGGGATACGAGCAGTACTTC.

A note on this clonotype: This sequence may be a read error, since a much larger clone differs from it by one base. V gene TRBV20-1 combines with J gene TRBJ2-1, with TRBD2 matching 9 bases. The CDR3 covers 16 residues. Per germline, CDR1 DFQATT and CDR2 SNEGSKA (reference sequence). The CDR3 here is CCARDPAGGPDYEQFF. In DNA form, the CDR3 reads TGCTGTGCTAGAGATCCAGCGGGAGGACCCGATTATGAGCAGTTCTTC.

This clonotype was recorded a few times. The chain has TRBV6-1 and TRBJ2-1, with 7 bases aligning to TRBD1. J gave up 7 bases and V 0 bases, and 9 bases lay outside the gene matches. CDR3 length: 16 residues. Germline V gene sequence: CDR1 MNHNS, CDR2 SASEGT. CDR3 DNA: TGTGCCAGCAGTGAAGCTCCCCGACCAGGGGGTAATGAGCAGTTCTTC. Encoded protein: CASSEAPRPGGNEQFF.

This clonotype came up many times. The chain joins TRBV11-2 to TRBJ2-1; D uncertain. This CDR3 region has 14 residues. Germline CDR1 SGHAT, CDR2 FQNNGV. Trimming took 4 bases from V and 5 from J, leaving 12 bases between them. The CDR3, as DNA: TGTGCCAGCAGCTCTACATGGTCCCACAATGAGCAGTTCTTC. Translation: CASSSTWSHNEQFF.

This clonotype was detected many times. This chain uses TRBV20-1 with TRBJ2-1; perhaps TRBD1 as D (5 bases). Germline-derived CDR1 and CDR2 are DFQATT and SNEGSKA (reference sequence). This CDR3 comprises 12 residues. CDR3 DNA sequence: TGCAGCGTCGGTAGGGGCTCCGGTGAGCAGTTCTTC. It is translated as CSVGRGSGEQFF.

This clonotype was seen only a few times. The V and J genes are TRBV4-3 and TRBJ1-5; no clear D. Trimming took 3 bases from V and 0 from J, leaving 18 bases between them. Germline CDR1 LGHNA, CDR2 YSLEER. The CDR3 is 18 amino acids. CDR3: CASSHSPYRPYSNQPQHF. The CDR3 DNA reads as TGCGCCAGCAGCCATAGCCCATATCGACCATATAGCAATCAGCCCCAGCATTTT.

This clonotype showed up many times. The V call is TRBV7-2, the J call TRBJ2-2, with TRBD2 matching over 8 bases. The CDR3 totals 15 residues. From germline, CDR1 is SGHTA and CDR2 FQGNSA. V lost 1 base to trimming and J lost 7 bases; unmatched junction nucleotides: 5. Here the CDR3 DNA reads TGTGCCAGCAGCTTAGAGCGGGAGACCGTCGGGGAGCTGTTTTTT. It is translated as CASSLERETVGELFF.

This clonotype was picked up a small number of times. V gene TRBV18 combines with J gene TRBJ2-5; TRBD1 might be the D (6 bases). This CDR3 is 13 amino acids long. The germline CDR1 and CDR2 sequences are KGHSH and LQKENI. The V and J ends lost 5 bases and 3 bases respectively, with 10 bases between them. CDR3 DNA: TGTGCCAGCTCAAGGACAGCCAAAGAGACCCAGTACTTC. The encoded protein is CASSRTAKETQYF.

This clonotype occurred many times. The chain employs TRBV5-1 and TRBJ2-5, with D possibly being TRBD1 (6 bases). The CDR3 extends over 13 amino acids. CDR1 is SGHRS, CDR2 YFSETQ, per germline. Between the trimmed V and J ends, which lost 4 bases and 2 bases, there was a span of 9 bases. CDR3 nucleotide sequence: TGCGCCAGCAGCGGGGGCAGTCAAGAGACCCAGTACTTC. Its protein product is CASSGGSQETQYF.